Below are 16 T cell receptor beta chains sequenced from a single sample in a study of CD8 T cells in Susac syndrome. Random hexamers were used to reverse transcribe about 0.5 to 1 ug of RNA. TCRdb independently ran MiXCR on the immunoSEQ multiplex PCR reads; one entry per CDR3 protein. The sample contains 210,000 or so distinct CDR3 sequences, around 93% of which appear only once. The source material was CD4+ T cells from PBMCs. The receptors stem from a human donor with Susac syndrome.

V and J are TRBV9 and TRBJ1-1; no clear D gene. Between the trimmed V and J ends, which lost 0 bases and 1 base, there was a span of 7 bases. This CDR3 has 14 residues. CDR1 is SGDLS, CDR2 YYNGEE, per germline. This CDR3 reads CASSVGQANTEAFF. As DNA, the CDR3 is TGTGCCAGCAGCGTAGGGCAGGCGAACACTGAAGCTTTCTTT. The full variable domain, rest sourced from reference TRBV9 and TRBJ1-1, is DSGVTQTPKHLITATGQRVTLRCSPRSGDLSVYWYQQSLDQGLQFLIQYYNGEERAKGNILERFSAQQFPDLHSELNLSSLELGDSALYFCASSVGQANTEAFFGQGTRLTVV.

The table lists this clonotype with a count of one. The chain carries TRBV10-3 and TRBJ2-3, with D maybe TRBD1 (5 bases). The CDR3 length is 14 residues. Germline values: CDR1 ENHRY, CDR2 SYGVKD. Trimming took 8 bases from V and 2 from J, leaving 14 bases between them. The CDR3 spells CAIGPPGSTDTQYF. As DNA, the CDR3 is TGTGCCATCGGTCCCCCAGGGTCCACAGATACGCAGTATTTT.

V usage is TRBV19 and J usage is TRBJ2-5; 7 nucleotides align to TRBD1. J lost 5 bases, V lost 1 base, and 10 bases had no gene match. Germline values: CDR1 LNHDA, CDR2 SQIVND (reference sequence). The CDR3 totals 16 residues. CDR3 coding DNA: TGTGCCAGTAGTATAGGGCCACAGGGGCCGAGTGAGACCCAGTACTTC. This sequence encodes CASSIGPQGPSETQYF.

J is TRBJ2-5 and V is TRBV6-4; the D is unclear. Trimming stripped 3 bases from V and 0 bases from J, with 5 bases between. CDR1 is MRHNA and CDR2 is SNTAGT in the germline V gene. The length of the CDR3 is 13 residues. DNA for the CDR3: TGTGCCAGCAGTGAGACATACCAAGAGACCCAGTACTTC. Its protein product is CASSETYQETQYF.

This chain joins TRBV29-1 and TRBJ1-1, with TRBD1 identical over 7 bases. With 7 bases clipped from V and 7 bases from J, the junction kept 9 bases outside the gene matches. CDR1 SQVTM and CDR2 ANQGSEA come from the germline V gene. The CDR3 runs 12 residues. CDR3 amino acids: CSAIRGQNEAFF. CDR3 DNA: TGCAGCGCCATAAGGGGGCAGAATGAAGCTTTCTTT.

The chain links TRBV9 to TRBJ1-1; the match to TRBD1 covers 8 bases. V lost 4 bases to trimming and J lost 5 bases; unmatched junction nucleotides: 7. The CDR3 loop spans 14 amino acids. Germline loops: CDR1 SGDLS, CDR2 YYNGEE. The CDR3 DNA reads TGTGCCAGCAGCCCGCGACAGGGGATAACTGAAGCTTTCTTT. Encoded protein: CASSPRQGITEAFF. Full variable domain (outside the CDR3, taken from reference TRBV9 and TRBJ1-1): DSGVTQTPKHLITATGQRVTLRCSPRSGDLSVYWYQQSLDQGLQFLIQYYNGEERAKGNILERFSAQQFPDLHSELNLSSLELGDSALYFCASSPRQGITEAFFGQGTRLTVV.

The genes are TRBV24-1 and TRBJ1-2; perhaps TRBD1 as D (5 bases). In germline, CDR1 is KGHDR, CDR2 SFDVKD. CDR3 length: 16 amino acids. Trimming cost V 3 bases and J 4 bases, with 17 bases left between them. The CDR3 loop reads CATSDPHRDGVYGYTF. The CDR3 DNA follows: TGTGCCACCAGTGATCCACACCGGGACGGAGTCTATGGCTACACCTTC.

The table lists this clonotype with a count of one. This rearrangement joins TRBV12-3 or TRBV12-4 to TRBJ1-2; D is unclear. The CDR3 is 12 residues long. The V end lost 5 bases, the J end lost 8 bases, and 12 bases lay between the germline ends. The DNA of the CDR3 is TGTGCCAGCAGTCCCAGTTTGGGGGGCTACACCTTC. It translates to CASSPSLGGYTF.

The chain recombines TRBV25-1 with TRBJ2-5; D possibly corresponds to TRBD1 (6 bases). Trimming removed 1 base from V and 2 bases from J, with 8 bases in between. Germline CDR1 MGHDK, CDR2 SYGVNS. This CDR3 contains 14 residues. As DNA, the CDR3 is TGTGCCAGCAGTGAATGGACAGAGCAAGAGACCCAGTACTTC. Amino acid sequence: CASSEWTEQETQYF.

The rearrangement uses TRBV6-9 and TRBJ2-7, with D unclear. The V and J ends lost 1 base and 4 bases respectively, with 14 bases between them. CDR3 size: 15 residues. The germline gives CDR1 MNHGY, CDR2 SVAAGI. This CDR3 is CASSYLLLLVYEQYF. CDR3 nucleotides: TGTGCCAGCAGTTATTTACTCCTTCTAGTGTACGAGCAGTACTTC.

The V call is TRBV3-1, the J call TRBJ1-2; D uncertain. Germline V lookup: CDR1 LGHDT, CDR2 YNNKEL (reference sequence). The V end was cut by 1 base, the J end by 4 bases, with 10 bases between. This CDR3 has 14 residues. The CDR3 loop reads CASSQGVGGYGYTF. The CDR3 nucleotides are TGTGCCAGCAGCCAAGGAGTAGGAGGCTATGGCTACACCTTC. The whole variable domain, filled in from reference TRBV3-1 and TRBJ1-2, reads DTAVSQTPKYLVTQMGNDKSIKCEQNLGHDTMYWYKQDSKKFLKIMFSYNNKELIINETVPNRFSPKSPDKAHLNLHINSLELGDSAVYFCASSQGVGGYGYTFGSGTRLTVV.

V usage is TRBV6-2 or TRBV6-3 and J usage is TRBJ2-3; unclear D gene. Germline-derived CDR1 and CDR2 are MNHEY and SVGEGT. V lost 4 bases and J lost 1, with 9 bases in between. This CDR3 region has 14 residues. CDR3 DNA: TGTGCCAGCAGTTCACGTGACGGCACAGATACGCAGTATTTT. This codes for CASSSRDGTDTQYF.

J is TRBJ1-1 and V is TRBV6-2 or TRBV6-3; 12 nucleotides agree with TRBD1. J lost 5 bases, V lost 5 bases, and 6 bases had no gene match. In germline, CDR1 is MNHEY, CDR2 SVGEGT. CDR3 length equals 15 residues. This chain's CDR3 is CASSGTGGHLTEAFF. CDR3 in DNA: TGTGCCAGCAGTGGGACAGGGGGCCATCTAACTGAAGCTTTCTTT.

The chain joins TRBV3-1 to TRBJ1-6; no firm D call. The length of the CDR3 is 14 residues. Germline CDR1 is LGHDT and CDR2 is YNNKEL (reference sequence). V lost 1 base, J lost 6 bases, and 7 bases lay in between. The CDR3: CASSQGPGNSPLHF. DNA of the CDR3: TGTGCCAGCAGCCAAGGGCCGGGTAATTCACCCCTCCACTTT. Variable domain in full (rest from reference TRBV3-1 and TRBJ1-6): DTAVSQTPKYLVTQMGNDKSIKCEQNLGHDTMYWYKQDSKKFLKIMFSYNNKELIINETVPNRFSPKSPDKAHLNLHINSLELGDSAVYFCASSQGPGNSPLHFGNGTRLTVT.

The rearrangement uses TRBV20-1 and TRBJ1-2, with a weak D call TRBD1 (5 bases). The germline gives CDR1 DFQATT, CDR2 SNEGSKA (reference sequence). V lost 0 bases and J lost 4, with 6 bases in between. This CDR3 is built from 12 residues. CDR3 residues: CSARDTGYGYTF. The CDR3 nucleotides read TGCAGTGCTAGAGATACAGGCTATGGCTACACCTTC.

The V gene is TRBV19, the J gene TRBJ2-1; D may be TRBD1 or TRBD2 (6 bases each). Germline V CDR1 and CDR2: LNHDA, SQIVND (reference sequence). There are 15 residues in the CDR3. V lost 6 bases to trimming and J lost 4 bases, with 16 bases between them. CDR3: CASRANGGPYNEQFF. CDR3 coding DNA: TGTGCCAGTAGGGCTAACGGGGGCCCTTACAATGAGCAGTTCTTC.